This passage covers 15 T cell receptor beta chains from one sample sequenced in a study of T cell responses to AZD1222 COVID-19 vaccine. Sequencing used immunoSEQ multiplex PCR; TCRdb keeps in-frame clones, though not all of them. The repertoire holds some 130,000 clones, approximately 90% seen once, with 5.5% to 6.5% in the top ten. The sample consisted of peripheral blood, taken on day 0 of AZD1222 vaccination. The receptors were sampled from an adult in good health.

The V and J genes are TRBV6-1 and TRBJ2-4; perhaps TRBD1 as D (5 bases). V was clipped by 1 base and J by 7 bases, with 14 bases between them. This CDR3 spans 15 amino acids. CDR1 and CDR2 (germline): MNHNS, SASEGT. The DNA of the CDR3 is TGTGCCAGCAGTGAAGACTCAGGGTTCGGGAACATTCAGTACTTC. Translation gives CASSEDSGFGNIQYF.

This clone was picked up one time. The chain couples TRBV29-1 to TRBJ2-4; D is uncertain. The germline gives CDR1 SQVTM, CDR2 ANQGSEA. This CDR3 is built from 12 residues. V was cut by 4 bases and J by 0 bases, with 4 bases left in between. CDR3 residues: CSVGTAKNIQYF. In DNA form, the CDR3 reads TGCAGCGTTGGGACAGCCAAAAACATTCAGTACTTC.

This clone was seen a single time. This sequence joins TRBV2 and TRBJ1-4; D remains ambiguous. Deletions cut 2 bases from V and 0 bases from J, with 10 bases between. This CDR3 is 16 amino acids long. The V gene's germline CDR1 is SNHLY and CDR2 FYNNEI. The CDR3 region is CASSELRAATNEKLFF. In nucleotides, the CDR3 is TGTGCCAGCAGTGAATTAAGGGCAGCAACTAATGAAAAACTGTTTTTT.

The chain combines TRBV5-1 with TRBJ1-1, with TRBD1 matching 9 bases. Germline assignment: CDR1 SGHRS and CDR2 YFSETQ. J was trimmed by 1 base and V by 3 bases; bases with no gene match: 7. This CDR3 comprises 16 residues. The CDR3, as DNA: TGCGCCAGCAGCTCCGGACAGGGGTATAAGAACACTGAAGCTTTCTTT. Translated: CASSSGQGYKNTEAFF.

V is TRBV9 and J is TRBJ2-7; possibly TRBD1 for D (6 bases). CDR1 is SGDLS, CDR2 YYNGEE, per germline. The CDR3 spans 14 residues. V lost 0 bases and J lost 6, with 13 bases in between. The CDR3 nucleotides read TGTGCCAGCAGCGTAGGTCAGGGGAGATTCGAGCAGTACTTC. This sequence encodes CASSVGQGRFEQYF.

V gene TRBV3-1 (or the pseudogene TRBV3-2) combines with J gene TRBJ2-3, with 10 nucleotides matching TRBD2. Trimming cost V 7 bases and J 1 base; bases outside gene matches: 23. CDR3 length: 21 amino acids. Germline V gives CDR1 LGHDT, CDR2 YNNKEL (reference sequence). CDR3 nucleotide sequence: TGTGCCAGCATAATTGTATGGGCAGCGGGAGGGCCTCACCCGGGCACAGATACGCAGTATTTT. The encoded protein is CASIIVWAAGGPHPGTDTQYF.

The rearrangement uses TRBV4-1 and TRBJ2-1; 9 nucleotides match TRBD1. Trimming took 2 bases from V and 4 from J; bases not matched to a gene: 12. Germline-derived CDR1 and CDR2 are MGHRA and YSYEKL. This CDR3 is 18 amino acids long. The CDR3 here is CASSQRAGLGQGYNEQFF. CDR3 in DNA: TGCGCCAGCAGCCAACGGGCGGGATTAGGACAGGGGTACAATGAGCAGTTCTTC.

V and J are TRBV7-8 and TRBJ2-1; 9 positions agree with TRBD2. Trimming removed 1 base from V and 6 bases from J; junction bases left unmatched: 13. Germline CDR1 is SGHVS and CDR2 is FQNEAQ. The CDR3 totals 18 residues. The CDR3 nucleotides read TGTGCCAGCAGCTTAGTTGTGTACGGCCTAGCGGGGACCAATGAGCAGTTCTTC. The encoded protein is CASSLVVYGLAGTNEQFF.

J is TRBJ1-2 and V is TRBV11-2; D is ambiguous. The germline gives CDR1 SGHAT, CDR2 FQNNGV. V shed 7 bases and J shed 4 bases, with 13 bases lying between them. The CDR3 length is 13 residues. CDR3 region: CASTSAYSYGYTF. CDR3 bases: TGTGCCAGCACCTCCGCGTATAGCTATGGCTACACCTTC.

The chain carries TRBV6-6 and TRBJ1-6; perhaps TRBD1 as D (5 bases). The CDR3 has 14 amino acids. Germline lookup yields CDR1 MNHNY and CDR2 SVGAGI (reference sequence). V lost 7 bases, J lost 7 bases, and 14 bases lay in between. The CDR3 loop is CASILGVGNSPLHF. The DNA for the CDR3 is TGTGCCAGCATCTTAGGGGTGGGGAATTCACCCCTCCACTTT.

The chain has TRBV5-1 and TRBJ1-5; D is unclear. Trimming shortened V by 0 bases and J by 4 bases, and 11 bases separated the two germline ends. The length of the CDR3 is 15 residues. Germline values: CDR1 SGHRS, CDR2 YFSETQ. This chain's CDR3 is CASSLAGTNNQPQHF. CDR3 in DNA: TGCGCCAGCAGCTTGGCGGGCACCAATAATCAGCCCCAGCATTTT.

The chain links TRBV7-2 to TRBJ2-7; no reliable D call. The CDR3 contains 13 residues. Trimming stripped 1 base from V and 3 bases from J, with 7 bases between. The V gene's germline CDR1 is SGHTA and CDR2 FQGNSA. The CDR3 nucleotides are TGTGCCAGCAGCTTAGGTTCCCTCTACGAGCAGTACTTC. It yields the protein CASSLGSLYEQYF.

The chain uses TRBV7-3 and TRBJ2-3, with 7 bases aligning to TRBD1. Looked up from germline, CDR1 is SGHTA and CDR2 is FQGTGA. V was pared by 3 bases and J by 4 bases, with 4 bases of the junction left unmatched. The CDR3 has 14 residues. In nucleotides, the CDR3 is TGTGCCAGCAGCTTGAGGCAGGGGGCAGATACGCAGTATTTT. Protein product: CASSLRQGADTQYF.

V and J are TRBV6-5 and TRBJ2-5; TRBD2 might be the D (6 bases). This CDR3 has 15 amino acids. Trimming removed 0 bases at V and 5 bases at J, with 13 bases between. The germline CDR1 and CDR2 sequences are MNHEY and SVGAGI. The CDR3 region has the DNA TGTGCCAGCAGTTACTCGGTCGGGGCGGGGGAGACCCAGTACTTC. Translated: CASSYSVGAGETQYF.

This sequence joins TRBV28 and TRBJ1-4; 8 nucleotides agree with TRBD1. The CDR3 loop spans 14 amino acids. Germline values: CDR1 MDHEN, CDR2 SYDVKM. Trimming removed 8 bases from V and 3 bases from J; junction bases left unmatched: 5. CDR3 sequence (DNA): TGTGCCAGCCTCGGACAGGGTTCTAATGAAAAACTGTTTTTT. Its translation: CASLGQGSNEKLFF.